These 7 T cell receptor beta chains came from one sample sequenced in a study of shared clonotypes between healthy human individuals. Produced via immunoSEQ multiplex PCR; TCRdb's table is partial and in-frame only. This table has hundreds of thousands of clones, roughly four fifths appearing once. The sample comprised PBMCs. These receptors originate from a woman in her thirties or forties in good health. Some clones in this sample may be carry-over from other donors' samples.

The CDR3 spells CASSRSPQETQYF. The CDR3 bases are TGTGCCAGCAGCCGCTCCCCTCAAGAGACCCAGTACTTC. This rearrangement joins TRBV5-4 to TRBJ2-5; D is uncertain. Germline assignment: CDR1 SGHNT and CDR2 YYREEE (reference sequence). The CDR3 is 13 amino acids. Trimming cost V 4 bases and J 2 bases, with 9 bases left between them.

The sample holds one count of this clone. The CDR3 sequence is CASSRDYTDTQYF. CDR3 nucleotide sequence: TGTGCCAGCAGCCGGGACTACACAGATACGCAGTATTTT. The chain has TRBV7-2 and TRBJ2-3, with TRBD2 matching 7 bases. V lost 5 bases to trimming and J lost 2 bases; unmatched junction nucleotides: 1. Germline V gene data show CDR1 as SGHTA and CDR2 as FQGNSA. The CDR3 runs to 13 residues. The full variable domain, with the rest looked up from reference TRBV7-2 and TRBJ2-3, is GAGVSQSPSNKVTEKGKDVELRCDPISGHTALYWYRQSLGQGLEFLIYFQGNSAPDKSGLPSDRFSAERTGGSVSTLTIQRTQQEDSAVYLCASSRDYTDTQYFGPGTRLTVL.

CDR3 nucleotides: TGTGCCAGCAGCTCGGACCGTCTCGGTGGCTACACCTTC. Translation: CASSSDRLGGYTF. The chain recombines TRBV7-3 with TRBJ1-2; no reliable D call. CDR3 length equals 13 residues. Germline V CDR1 and CDR2: SGHTA, FQGTGA. The V end was cut by 4 bases, the J end by 7 bases, with 13 bases between.

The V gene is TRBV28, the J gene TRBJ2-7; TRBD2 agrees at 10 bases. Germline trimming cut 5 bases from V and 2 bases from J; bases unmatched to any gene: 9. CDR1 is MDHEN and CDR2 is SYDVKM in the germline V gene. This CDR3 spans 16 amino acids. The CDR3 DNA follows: TGTGCCAGCAGTAAGAATGTAGCGGGGGGAACCTACGAGCAGTACTTC. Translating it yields CASSKNVAGGTYEQYF.

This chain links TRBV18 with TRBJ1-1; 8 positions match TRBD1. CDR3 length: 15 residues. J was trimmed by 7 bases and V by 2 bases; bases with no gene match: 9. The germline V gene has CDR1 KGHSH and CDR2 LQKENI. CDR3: CASSPVQGVYIEAFF. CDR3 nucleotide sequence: TGTGCCAGCTCACCAGTACAGGGGGTGTACATTGAAGCTTTCTTT.

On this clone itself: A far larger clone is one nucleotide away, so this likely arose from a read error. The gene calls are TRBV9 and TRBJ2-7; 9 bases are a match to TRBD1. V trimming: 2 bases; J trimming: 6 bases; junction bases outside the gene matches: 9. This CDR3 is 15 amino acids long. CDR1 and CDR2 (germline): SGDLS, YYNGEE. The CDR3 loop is CASSVSTGGIGEQYF. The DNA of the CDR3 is TGTGCCAGCAGCGTCTCGACAGGGGGTATTGGCGAGCAGTACTTC.

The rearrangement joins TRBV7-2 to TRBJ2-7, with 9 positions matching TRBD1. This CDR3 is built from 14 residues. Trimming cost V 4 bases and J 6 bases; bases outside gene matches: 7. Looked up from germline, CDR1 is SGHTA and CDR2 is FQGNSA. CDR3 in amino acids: CASSWGTGFREQYF. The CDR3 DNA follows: TGTGCCAGCAGCTGGGGGACAGGGTTCCGCGAGCAGTACTTC.